Following are 15 T cell receptor beta chains from one sample sequenced in a study of cytomegalovirus exposure and HLA in healthy donors. Researchers ran the PCR with 60 Vbeta and 13 Jbeta primers. Clones were sequenced by immunoSEQ multiplex PCR, and TCRdb holds only the in-frame ones, with some missing. The data contain 200,000 to 250,000 clones, around 80% of them singletons. The source material was PBMCs. The receptor source for this set is a man between 50 and 59 years old in good health and CMV-seronegative.

The gene calls are TRBV5-1 and TRBJ2-1, with no clear D. V was clipped by 4 bases and J by 2 bases, with 7 bases between them. Looked up from germline, CDR1 is SGHRS and CDR2 is YFSETQ. The CDR3 spans 13 residues. The CDR3 spells CASSQATYNEQFF. In DNA form, the CDR3 reads TGCGCCAGCAGCCAGGCTACCTACAATGAGCAGTTCTTC.

A single count supports this clone. This chain uses TRBV7-9 with TRBJ2-3; 10 bases match TRBD2. The CDR3 sequence is 16 residues long. V shed 6 bases and J 1 base; nucleotides not matched to a gene: 7. CDR1 SEHNR and CDR2 FQNEAQ come from the germline V gene (reference sequence). The CDR3 loop reads CASRPSGRAGTDTQYF. The CDR3 DNA is TGTGCCAGCAGACCTAGCGGGAGAGCGGGCACAGATACGCAGTATTTT.

The V gene is TRBV27, the J gene TRBJ2-1; TRBD1 might be the D (6 bases). Germline lookup yields CDR1 MNHEY and CDR2 SMNVEV (reference sequence). The length of the CDR3 is 15 residues. Trimming stripped 5 bases from V and 7 bases from J, with 18 bases between. The CDR3, as DNA: TGTGCCAGCAGTCACAGGGAACGGTTGCGGAATGAGCAGTTCTTC. It codes for CASSHRERLRNEQFF.

J is TRBJ1-2 and V is TRBV6-1, with D perhaps TRBD1 (6 bases). The CDR3 spans 14 residues. Germline CDR1 and CDR2: MNHNS and SASEGT. The germline V and J ends were trimmed by 5 bases and 3 bases, with 13 bases remaining between them. CDR3 protein: CASSPRRTDYGYTF. The CDR3 nucleotides are TGTGCCAGCAGTCCCCGCAGGACAGACTATGGCTACACCTTC.

V gene TRBV7-9 combines with J gene TRBJ2-5, with TRBD1 as a possible D gene (5 bases). Germline V gives CDR1 SEHNR, CDR2 FQNEAQ (reference sequence). Trimming shortened V by 2 bases and J by 5 bases, and 12 bases separated the two germline ends. CDR3 size: 14 residues. CDR3 amino acids: CASSLMQGEETQYF. The CDR3 nucleotides are TGTGCCAGCAGCTTAATGCAGGGTGAGGAGACCCAGTACTTC. The full variable domain, rest sourced from reference TRBV7-9 and TRBJ2-5, is DTGVSQNPRHKITKRGQNVTFRCDPISEHNRLYWYRQTLGQGPEFLTYFQNEAQLEKSRLLSDRFSAERPKGSFSTLEIQRTEQGDSAMYLCASSLMQGEETQYFGPGTRLLVL.

This clone was recorded once. V usage is TRBV11-2 and J usage is TRBJ2-3; D remains unclear. The ends were cut back, 7 bases at V and 0 bases at J, with 17 bases in the middle. The CDR3 totals 16 residues. Germline V gives CDR1 SGHAT, CDR2 FQNNGV. This CDR3 reads CASTPGAPGSTDTQYF. For the CDR3, the DNA is TGTGCCAGCACCCCCGGAGCGCCCGGGAGCACAGATACGCAGTATTTT.

In this sample, this clone turned up once. The chain joins TRBV25-1 to TRBJ2-3; D possibly corresponds to TRBD2 (6 bases). The CDR3 is made up of 15 amino acids. The V end was cut by 5 bases, the J end by 5 bases, with 17 bases between. Germline CDR1 reads MGHDK; CDR2 reads SYGVNS. CDR3 in amino acids: CASSHPGVDIDTQYF. DNA for the CDR3: TGTGCCAGCAGTCACCCGGGGGTCGATATAGATACGCAGTATTTT. The entire variable domain, with the rest obtained from reference TRBV25-1 and TRBJ2-3, is as follows: EADIYQTPRYLVIGTGKKITLECSQTMGHDKMYWYQQDPGMELHLIHYSYGVNSTEKGDLSSESTVSRIRTEHFPLTLESARPSHTSQYLCASSHPGVDIDTQYFGPGTRLTVL.

The chain has TRBV7-9 and TRBJ2-5, with D tentatively TRBD1 (6 bases). The CDR3 is made up of 13 amino acids. V was trimmed by 2 bases and J by 4 bases, leaving 8 bases between them. The germline CDR1 and CDR2 sequences are SEHNR and FQNEAQ (reference sequence). The CDR3 DNA is TGTGCCAGCAGCTTAACCAGGGGAGAGACCCAGTACTTC. Its translation is CASSLTRGETQYF.

V gene TRBV2 combines with J gene TRBJ2-5; perhaps D is TRBD1 or TRBD2 (5 bases each). The J call may be mistaken, given a closer DNA end match to TRBJ2-7. The CDR3 runs to 15 residues. CDR1 is SNHLY, CDR2 FYNNEI, per germline. CDR3 amino acids: CASSELEVGAYEQYF. Written as DNA, the CDR3 is TGTGCCAGCAGTGAATTGGAGGTGGGGGCCTACGAGCAGTACTTC.

V gene TRBV27 combines with J gene TRBJ1-2, with 12 bases identical to TRBD1. The CDR3 has 17 amino acids. V shed 0 bases and J 8 bases; nucleotides not matched to a gene: 10. Germline V CDR1 and CDR2: MNHEY, SMNVEV (reference sequence). Here the CDR3 DNA reads TGTGCCAGCAGTTTATCGAAGGGACAGGGGGCGTCTAGCGGCTACACCTTC. Its translation: CASSLSKGQGASSGYTF.

This clone showed up just a few times. The chain employs TRBV18 and TRBJ1-5, with 8 bases that match TRBD1. Germline V CDR1 and CDR2: KGHSH, LQKENI. The V and J ends lost 2 bases and 0 bases, in that order; junction bases with no gene match: 3. There are 16 residues in the CDR3. The CDR3 nucleotides read TGTGCCAGCTCACCAGGGACAGGAAATAGCAATCAGCCCCAGCATTTT. Amino acid sequence: CASSPGTGNSNQPQHF.

This clone has only a few counts. The chain carries TRBV28 and TRBJ2-1, with 14 bases aligning to TRBD2. V lost 5 bases to trimming and J lost 4 bases; unmatched junction nucleotides: 7. This CDR3 has 17 amino acids. Germline V lookup: CDR1 MDHEN, CDR2 SYDVKM. CDR3 amino acids: CASSLGTSGSLYNEQFF. CDR3 DNA sequence: TGTGCCAGCAGTCTAGGGACTAGCGGGAGTCTATACAATGAGCAGTTCTTC.

The chain is built from TRBV28 and TRBJ2-1; the D gene is possibly TRBD1 (6 bases). CDR1 and CDR2 from the germline V gene are MDHEN and SYDVKM. The CDR3 loop spans 15 amino acids. The V end was cut by 4 bases, the J end by 4 bases, with 14 bases between. CDR3 coding DNA: TGTGCCAGCAGTTCCCACAGGGAAAAATACAATGAGCAGTTCTTC. Amino acid sequence: CASSSHREKYNEQFF.

V is TRBV27 and J is TRBJ2-7; no clear D gene. Germline V CDR1 and CDR2: MNHEY, SMNVEV (reference sequence). The V end lost 3 bases, the J end lost 2 bases, and 11 bases lay between the germline ends. The CDR3 has 14 residues. Here the CDR3 reads CASSFYDTTYEQYF. The CDR3 nucleotides are TGTGCCAGCAGTTTCTACGACACGACCTACGAGCAGTACTTC.

This rearrangement joins TRBV5-1 to TRBJ2-7; perhaps TRBD2 as D (6 bases). The CDR3 totals 11 residues. Trimming removed 6 bases at V and 5 bases at J, with 9 bases between. Per germline, CDR1 SGHRS and CDR2 YFSETQ. The CDR3 protein is CASKLAHEQYF. As DNA, the CDR3 is TGCGCCAGCAAACTAGCCCACGAGCAGTACTTC. Full variable domain (remainder filled in from reference TRBV5-1 and TRBJ2-7): KAGVTQTPRYLIKTRGQQVTLSCSPISGHRSVSWYQQTPGQGLQFLFEYFSETQRNKGNFPGRFSGRQFSNSRSEMNVSTLELGDSALYLCASKLAHEQYFGPGTRLTVT.